Presented here are 21 T cell receptor beta chains from one specimen sequenced in a study of CD8 T cells in Susac syndrome. After extraction with the RNeasy kit, about 0.45 to 1 ug of the RNA was reverse transcribed using random hexamers. TCRdb re-called the immunoSEQ multiplex PCR reads through MiXCR, storing one row per CDR3 protein. The sample includes 75,000 to 100,000 distinct CDR3 sequences, roughly 94% seen only once; the top ten take approximately 0.92%. Sequenced input: CD8+ T cells from PBMCs. These receptors were collected from a human donor with Susac syndrome.

The chain couples TRBV28 to TRBJ2-7, with TRBD2 matching 10 bases. The CDR3 is 14 residues long. The germline gives CDR1 MDHEN, CDR2 SYDVKM. The ends lost 5 bases at V and 6 bases at J; junction bases unmatched: 7. The CDR3 DNA reads TGTGCCAGCAGTCTATCCCTAGCGGGAGCCGAGCAGTACTTC. The encoded protein is CASSLSLAGAEQYF.

V is TRBV5-6 and J is TRBJ2-5; D gene ambiguous. This CDR3 is built from 17 residues. V lost 4 bases and J lost 0, with 19 bases in between. Germline V lookup: CDR1 SGHDT, CDR2 YYEEEE. The CDR3 is CASSPSGVTSYQETQYF. CDR3 DNA sequence: TGTGCCAGCAGCCCCTCTGGAGTAACCTCGTACCAAGAGACCCAGTACTTC.

This clonotype has more than one count but fewer than ten. The chain uses TRBV4-1 and TRBJ2-7, with D perhaps matching TRBD1 (5 bases). V lost 0 bases and J 3 bases, leaving 9 bases between the germline ends. Germline CDR1 MGHRA, CDR2 YSYEKL. The CDR3 extends over 14 amino acids. The CDR3: CASSQDQQVYEQYF. Here the CDR3 DNA reads TGCGCCAGCAGCCAAGATCAACAGGTCTACGAGCAGTACTTC.

As regards this clonotype: One end of the junction is discordant with germline, which a read error may explain. The chain couples TRBV13 to TRBJ2-7; 7 bases agree with TRBD1. Germline V CDR1 and CDR2: PRHDT, FYEKMQ (reference sequence). The CDR3 is 15 amino acids. CDR3 sequence (DNA): TGTGCCAGCAGTTTAGCAACAGGGGCCTCCTACGAGCAGTACTTC. It specifies CASSLATGASYEQYF.

CDR3 bases: TGTGCCAGCAGCCAAGGAGCAGGGCCCGGGGCCAACGTCCTGACTTTC. Translation: CASSQGAGPGANVLTF. The chain uses TRBV4-2 and TRBJ2-6; TRBD1 is a possible D gene (5 bases). Germline V lookup: CDR1 LGHNA, CDR2 YNFKEQ. The V and J ends lost 1 base and 4 bases respectively, with 11 bases between them. This CDR3 has 16 amino acids.

This chain links TRBV7-9 with TRBJ1-5; maybe TRBD1 (5 bases). V was clipped by 0 bases and J by 9 bases, with 6 bases between them. The CDR3 consists of 12 residues. Germline CDR1 is SEHNR and CDR2 is FQNEAQ (reference sequence). As DNA, the CDR3 is TGTGCCAGCAGCTTAGCTGGGGGGCCCCAGCATTTT. Amino acid sequence: CASSLAGGPQHF.

This chain joins TRBV3-1 and TRBJ2-1; no clear D. Germline CDR1 is LGHDT and CDR2 is YNNKEL (reference sequence). V gave up 0 bases and J gave up 9 bases, with 12 bases separating them. The CDR3 totals 14 residues. CDR3 coding DNA: TGTGCCAGCAGCCAAGAAGTAACATTTGGTGAGCAGTTCTTC. Protein sequence: CASSQEVTFGEQFF.

V and J are TRBV6-5 and TRBJ2-7; 7 bases align to TRBD2. J gave up 2 bases and V 6 bases, and 4 bases lay outside the gene matches. The germline gives CDR1 MNHEY, CDR2 SVGAGI. The CDR3 loop spans 13 amino acids. The CDR3 bases are TGTGCCAGCAGCAGCGGGGAGGCCTACGAGCAGTACTTC. Amino acid sequence: CASSSGEAYEQYF.

Here the CDR3 reads CASSQGGLSTDTQYF. CDR3 bases: TGTGCCAGCAGCCAGGGCGGGCTGAGCACAGATACGCAGTATTTT. The rearrangement joins TRBV4-2 to TRBJ2-3; tentatively, D is TRBD2 (5 bases). Trimming left V 3 bases short and J 0 bases short, with 10 bases between. This CDR3 is 15 amino acids long. The germline CDR1 and CDR2 sequences are LGHNA and YNFKEQ.

The chain links TRBV29-1 to TRBJ1-2; TRBD1 matches 9 bases. CDR1 and CDR2 from the germline V gene are SQVTM and ANQGSEA. This CDR3 is 13 amino acids long. The junction had 13 bases not matched to a gene; V was cut back by 6 bases and J by 11 bases. In DNA form, the CDR3 reads TGCAGCGTCCCGGGACAGGGTTCGATGGGGTACACCTTC. As protein: CSVPGQGSMGYTF.

The rearrangement joins TRBV12-3 or TRBV12-4 to TRBJ1-1; D remains ambiguous. The CDR3 consists of 13 residues. The ends were cut back, 10 bases at V and 4 bases at J, with 16 bases in the middle. The CDR3 region is CATLGRRSTEAFF. CDR3 sequence (DNA): TGTGCCACCCTAGGGAGGCGGAGCACTGAAGCTTTCTTT.

V and J are TRBV12-5 and TRBJ2-7; D is possibly TRBD1 (5 bases). V was cut by 0 bases and J by 2 bases, with 14 bases left in between. The V gene's germline CDR1 is LGHNT and CDR2 FRNRAP. The CDR3 has 16 amino acids. The CDR3 loop reads CASGLVRVREPYEQYF. The CDR3, as DNA: TGTGCTAGTGGTTTGGTACGGGTCAGGGAACCCTACGAGCAGTACTTC.

This CDR3 reads CASSFVQTGANVLTF. The CDR3 nucleotides are TGTGCCAGCAGTTTCGTGCAGACTGGGGCCAACGTCCTGACTTTC. The genes are TRBV28 and TRBJ2-6; D call uncertain. CDR3 length: 15 residues. Germline lookup yields CDR1 MDHEN and CDR2 SYDVKM. Trimming took off 3 bases at V and 2 bases at J, with 8 bases between the two ends. The full variable domain, completed using reference TRBV28 and TRBJ2-6, is DVKVTQSSRYLVKRTGEKVFLECVQDMDHENMFWYRQDPGLGLRLIYFSYDVKMKEKGDIPEGYSVSREKKERFSLILESASTNQTSMYLCASSFVQTGANVLTFGAGSRLTVL.

The table lists this clonotype with a count of one. The chain has TRBV4-3 and TRBJ2-1, with 10 bases lining up with TRBD2. From germline, CDR1 is LGHNA and CDR2 YSLEER. The CDR3 has 16 amino acids. Trimming cost V 4 bases and J 5 bases; bases outside gene matches: 8. The CDR3, as DNA: TGCGCCAGCAGCCTTACGACTAGCGGGTATGACAATGAGCAGTTCTTC. Its protein product is CASSLTTSGYDNEQFF.

The J gene is TRBJ2-1, the V gene TRBV11-1; 7 nucleotides match TRBD2. Germline loops: CDR1 SGHAT, CDR2 FQDESV (reference sequence). The CDR3 contains 20 residues. The J segment lost 1 base and the V segment lost 5 bases, leaving 20 bases of the junction unmatched. The CDR3 loop reads CASSRAPSGGRPRSYNEQFF. For the CDR3, the DNA is TGTGCCAGCAGCCGCGCCCCCAGTGGCGGGAGACCTAGGTCCTACAATGAGCAGTTCTTC. The complete variable domain, with remaining parts taken from reference TRBV11-1 and TRBJ2-1, reads EAEVAQSPRYKITEKSQAVAFWCDPISGHATLYWYRQILGQGPELLVQFQDESVVDDSQLPKDRFSAERLKGVDSTLKIQPAELGDSAMYLCASSRAPSGGRPRSYNEQFFGPGTRLTVL.

The V gene is TRBV7-9, the J gene TRBJ1-1, with D unclear. This CDR3 comprises 15 residues. Trimming left V 5 bases short and J 1 base short, with 14 bases between. The V gene's germline CDR1 is SEHNR and CDR2 FQNEAQ (reference sequence). Here the CDR3 DNA reads TGTGCCAGCAGCCCCCAGGAGCGAGAGAACACTGAAGCTTTCTTT. It codes for CASSPQERENTEAFF.

The chain links TRBV27 to TRBJ2-6; D is unclear. The germline V gene encodes CDR1 MNHEY and CDR2 SMNVEV (reference sequence). V lost 4 bases to trimming and J lost 0 bases, with 22 bases between them. The CDR3 length is 20 residues. CDR3 in amino acids: CASSWNSPLESSSGANVLTF. CDR3 in DNA: TGTGCCAGCAGTTGGAATTCGCCACTCGAATCGAGCTCTGGGGCCAACGTCCTGACTTTC.

The chain carries TRBV13 and TRBJ1-1, with D possibly TRBD1 on 5 matching bases. This CDR3 region has 14 residues. The germline CDR1 and CDR2 sequences are PRHDT and FYEKMQ (reference sequence). Trimming took 0 bases from V and 5 from J, leaving 10 bases between them. The CDR3 reads CASSLGQGWTEAFF. The CDR3 DNA follows: TGTGCCAGCAGCTTAGGGCAGGGATGGACTGAAGCTTTCTTT.

The chain combines TRBV27 with TRBJ2-7; 11 nucleotides line up with TRBD2. CDR1 is MNHEY and CDR2 is SMNVEV in the germline V gene (reference sequence). Germline trimming cut 4 bases from V and 6 bases from J; bases unmatched to any gene: 11. The CDR3 consists of 16 residues. The CDR3 DNA reads TGTGCCAGCAGTTCTCCCTCACTAGCGGGAGAAGGCGAGCAGTACTTC. It translates to CASSSPSLAGEGEQYF.

This clonotype occurred once. The chain employs TRBV12-5 and TRBJ2-2, with 8 bases aligning to TRBD2. The junction had 10 bases not matched to a gene; V was cut back by 7 bases and J by 6 bases. The germline CDR1 and CDR2 sequences are LGHNT and FRNRAP. The CDR3 is made up of 15 amino acids. The CDR3 DNA reads as TGTGCTAGTGACTCAACGGGGGGGCCTCCCGGGGAGCTGTTTTTT. Translation gives CASDSTGGPPGELFF.

The V and J genes are TRBV15 and TRBJ1-3; D is uncertain. This CDR3 spans 15 amino acids. CDR1 is LNHNV and CDR2 is YYDKDF in the germline V gene (reference sequence). V lost 3 bases and J lost 0, with 9 bases in between. Here the CDR3 reads CATSSSRLSGNTIYF. As DNA, the CDR3 is TGTGCCACCAGCAGTTCGCGACTCTCTGGAAACACCATATATTTT.